These T cell receptor beta chains were read from a single sample in a study of T cells after yellow fever vaccination. TCRdb ran MiXCR on the 5' RACE reads and lists one entry per CDR3 protein. The top ten hold around 25% of the sample, which has some 320,000 distinct CDR3 sequences, over 4% seen once. Sequencing was performed on PBMCs, taken 5 days after the yellow fever booster vaccination. These receptors were collected from a man aged 18-30 years who received the YFV17D yellow fever vaccine. CDR3s include the opening cysteine and the closing phenylalanine or tryptophan. The D gene is left open where the match is weak. Clone size is stated in some rows and not others, as once, few, many or a class when expanded.

j_call clone_size v_call d_call cdr3_nt cdr3_aa
TRBJ1-5 . TRBV10-3 . TGTGCCATCAGCGTAGAGAAGGGTCAGCCCCAGCATTTT CAISVEKGQPQHF
TRBJ1-4 many TRBV6-2/TRBV6-3 TRBD1 TGTGCCAGCAGTTTCTCCCGGACAGGTTTGCGGAGGAAACTGTTTTTT CASSFSRTGLRRKLFF
TRBJ1-3 few TRBV12-3/TRBV12-4 . TGTGCCAGCAGTTACAGAAGATACTCTGGAAACACCATATATTTT CASSYRRYSGNTIYF
TRBJ1-2 few TRBV4-1 TRBD1 TGCGCCAGCAGCCAAGCGGGCAGGGGGGCCTATGGCTACACCTTC CASSQAGRGAYGYTF
TRBJ2-3 few TRBV7-2 . TGTGCCAGCATCCAGGGGTTCACAGATACGCAGTATTTT CASIQGFTDTQYF
TRBJ2-1 . TRBV6-5 . TGTGCCAGCAGTTACTCTGGGGGCACTGAGCAGTTCTTC CASSYSGGTEQFF
TRBJ2-5 . TRBV20-1 . TGCAGTGCCCGAGAACTAGGTTTCCAAGAGACCCAGTACTTC CSARELGFQETQYF
TRBJ2-7 . TRBV6-2/TRBV6-3 . TGTGCCAGCAGCTTCCAGGGGACTCTCTCCTACGAGCAGTACTTC CASSFQGTLSYEQYF
TRBJ1-5 . TRBV18 TRBD1 TGTGCCAGCTCACCACCGACAGGGAATCAGCCCCAGCATTTT CASSPPTGNQPQHF
TRBJ2-3 . TRBV30 . TGTGCCTGGAGTGTACGTTGGGGGGATACGCAGTATTTT CAWSVRWGDTQYF